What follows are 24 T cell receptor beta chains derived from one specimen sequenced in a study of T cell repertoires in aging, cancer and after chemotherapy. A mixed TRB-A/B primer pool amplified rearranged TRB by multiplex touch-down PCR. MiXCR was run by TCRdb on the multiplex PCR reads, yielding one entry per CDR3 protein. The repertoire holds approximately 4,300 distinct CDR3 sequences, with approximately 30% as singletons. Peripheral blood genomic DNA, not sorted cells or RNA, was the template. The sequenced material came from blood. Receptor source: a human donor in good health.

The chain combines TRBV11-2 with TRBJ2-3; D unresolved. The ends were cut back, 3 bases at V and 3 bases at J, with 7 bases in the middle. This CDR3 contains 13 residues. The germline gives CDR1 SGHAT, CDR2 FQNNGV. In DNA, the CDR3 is TGTGCCAGCAGCTTTACGCAGACAGATACGCAGTATTTT. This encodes CASSFTQTDTQYF.

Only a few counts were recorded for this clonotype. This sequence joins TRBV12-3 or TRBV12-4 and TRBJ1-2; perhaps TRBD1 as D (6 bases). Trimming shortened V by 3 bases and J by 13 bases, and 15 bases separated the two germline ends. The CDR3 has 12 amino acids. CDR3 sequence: CASSLWRGALTF. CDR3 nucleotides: TGTGCCAGCAGTTTGTGGCGGGGGGCCCTCACCTTC.

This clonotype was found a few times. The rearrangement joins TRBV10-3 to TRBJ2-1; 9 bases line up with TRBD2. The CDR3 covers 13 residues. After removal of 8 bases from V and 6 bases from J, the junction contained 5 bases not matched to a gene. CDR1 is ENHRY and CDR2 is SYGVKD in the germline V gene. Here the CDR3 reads CAISGTSFNEQFF. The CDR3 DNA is TGTGCCATCTCCGGGACTAGCTTCAATGAGCAGTTCTTC.

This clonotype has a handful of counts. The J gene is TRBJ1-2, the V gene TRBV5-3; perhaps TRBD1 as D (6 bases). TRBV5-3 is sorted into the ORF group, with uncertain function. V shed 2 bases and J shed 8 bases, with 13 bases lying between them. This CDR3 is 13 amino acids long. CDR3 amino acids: CARSFLRGTGYTF. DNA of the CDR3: TGTGCCAGAAGCTTTCTCAGGGGAACCGGCTACACCTTC.

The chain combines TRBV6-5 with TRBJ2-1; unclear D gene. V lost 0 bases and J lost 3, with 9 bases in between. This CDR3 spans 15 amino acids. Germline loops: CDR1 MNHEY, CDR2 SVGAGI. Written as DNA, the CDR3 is TGTGCCAGCAGTTACTCCCAAGGTAGCTACAATGAGCAGTTCTTC. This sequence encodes CASSYSQGSYNEQFF.

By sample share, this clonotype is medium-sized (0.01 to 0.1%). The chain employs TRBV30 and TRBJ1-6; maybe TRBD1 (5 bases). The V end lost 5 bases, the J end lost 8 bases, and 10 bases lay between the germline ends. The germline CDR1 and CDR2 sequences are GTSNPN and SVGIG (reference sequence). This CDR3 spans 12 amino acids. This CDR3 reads CAWDSRYSPLHF. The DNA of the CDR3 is TGTGCCTGGGACAGCCGCTATTCACCCCTCCACTTT.

The CDR3 here is CASSSGTGGSYEQYF. The DNA of the CDR3 is TGTGCCAGCAGTTCCGGGACAGGGGGTTCCTACGAGCAGTACTTC. The chain uses TRBV6-5 and TRBJ2-7; 11 bases are shared with TRBD1. The CDR3 runs 15 residues. CDR1 and CDR2 from the germline V gene are MNHEY and SVGAGI. J gave up 1 base and V 4 bases, and 3 bases lay outside the gene matches.

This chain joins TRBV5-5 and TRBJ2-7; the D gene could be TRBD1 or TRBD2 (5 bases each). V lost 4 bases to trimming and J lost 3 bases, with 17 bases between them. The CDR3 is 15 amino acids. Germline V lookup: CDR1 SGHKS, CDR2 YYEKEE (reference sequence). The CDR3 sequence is CASSPLRGDFYEQYF. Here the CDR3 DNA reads TGTGCCAGCAGCCCTTTGCGAGGGGATTTCTACGAGCAGTACTTC.

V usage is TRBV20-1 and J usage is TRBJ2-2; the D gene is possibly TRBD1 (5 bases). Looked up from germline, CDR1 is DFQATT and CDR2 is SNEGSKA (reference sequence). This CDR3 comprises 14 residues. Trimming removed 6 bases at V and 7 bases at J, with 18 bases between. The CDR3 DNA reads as TGCAGTGCCTGGAGTGCGGCCCAGGGCGGGGAGCTGTTTTTT. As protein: CSAWSAAQGGELFF.

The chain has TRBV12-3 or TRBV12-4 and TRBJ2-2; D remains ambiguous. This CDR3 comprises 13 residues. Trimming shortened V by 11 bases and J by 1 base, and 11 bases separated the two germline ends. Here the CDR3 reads CASRPENTGELFF. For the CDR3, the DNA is TGTGCCTCTCGTCCCGAGAACACCGGGGAGCTGTTTTTT.

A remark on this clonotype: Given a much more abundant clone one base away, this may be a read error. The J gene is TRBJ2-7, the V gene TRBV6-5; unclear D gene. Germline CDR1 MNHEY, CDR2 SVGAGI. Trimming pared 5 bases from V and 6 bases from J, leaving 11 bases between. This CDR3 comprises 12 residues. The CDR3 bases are TGTGCCAGCAGTCCAGGCTGGGGCGAGCAGTACTTC. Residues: CASSPGWGEQYF.

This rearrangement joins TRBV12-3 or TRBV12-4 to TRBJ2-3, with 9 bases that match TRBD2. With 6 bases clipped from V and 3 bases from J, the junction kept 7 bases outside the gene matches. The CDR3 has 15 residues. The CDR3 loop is CASSPSGVRTDTQYF. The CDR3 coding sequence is TGTGCCAGCAGCCCTAGCGGGGTGAGGACAGATACGCAGTATTTT.

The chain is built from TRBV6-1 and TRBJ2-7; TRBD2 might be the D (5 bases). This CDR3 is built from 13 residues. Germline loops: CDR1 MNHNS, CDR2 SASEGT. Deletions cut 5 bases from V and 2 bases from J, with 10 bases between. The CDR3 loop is CASSSGNTYEQYF. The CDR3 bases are TGTGCCAGCAGTTCGGGGAATACCTACGAGCAGTACTTC.

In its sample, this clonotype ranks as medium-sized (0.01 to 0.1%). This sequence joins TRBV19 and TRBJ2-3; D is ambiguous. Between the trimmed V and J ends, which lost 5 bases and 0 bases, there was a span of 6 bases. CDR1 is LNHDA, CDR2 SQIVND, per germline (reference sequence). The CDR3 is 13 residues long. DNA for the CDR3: TGTGCCAGTAGTCAGGTCAGCACAGATACGCAGTATTTT. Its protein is CASSQVSTDTQYF.

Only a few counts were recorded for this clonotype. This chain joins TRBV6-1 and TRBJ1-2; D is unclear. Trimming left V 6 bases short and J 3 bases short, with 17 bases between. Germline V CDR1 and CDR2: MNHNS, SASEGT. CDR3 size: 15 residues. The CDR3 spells CASRPPWVSDYGYTF. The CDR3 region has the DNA TGTGCCAGCAGGCCCCCGTGGGTAAGCGACTATGGCTACACCTTC.

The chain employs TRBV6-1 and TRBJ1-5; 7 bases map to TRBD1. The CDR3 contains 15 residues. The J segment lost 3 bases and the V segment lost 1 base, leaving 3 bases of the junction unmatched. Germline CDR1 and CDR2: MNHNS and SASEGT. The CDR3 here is CASSEEGANNQPQHF. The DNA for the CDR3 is TGTGCCAGCAGTGAAGAGGGGGCCAACAATCAGCCCCAGCATTTT.

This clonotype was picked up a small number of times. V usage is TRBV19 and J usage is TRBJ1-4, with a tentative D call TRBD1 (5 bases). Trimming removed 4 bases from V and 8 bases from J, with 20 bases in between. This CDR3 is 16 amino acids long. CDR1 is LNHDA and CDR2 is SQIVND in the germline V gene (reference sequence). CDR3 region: CASSRGAGTEGEKLFF. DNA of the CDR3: TGTGCCAGTAGTAGAGGGGCGGGAACCGAGGGAGAAAAACTGTTTTTT.

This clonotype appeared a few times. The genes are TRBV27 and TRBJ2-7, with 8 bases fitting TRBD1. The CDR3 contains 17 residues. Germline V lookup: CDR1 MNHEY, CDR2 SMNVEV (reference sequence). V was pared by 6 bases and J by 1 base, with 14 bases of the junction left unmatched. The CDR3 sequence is CASSPLLSGQGSYEQYF. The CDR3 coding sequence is TGTGCCAGCAGCCCATTACTCTCCGGACAGGGATCCTACGAGCAGTACTTC.

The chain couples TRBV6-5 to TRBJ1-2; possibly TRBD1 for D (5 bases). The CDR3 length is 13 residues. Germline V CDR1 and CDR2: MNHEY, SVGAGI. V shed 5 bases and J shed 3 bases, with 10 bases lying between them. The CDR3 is CASSRAGDYGYTF. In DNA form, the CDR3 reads TGTGCCAGCAGTAGAGCGGGGGACTATGGCTACACCTTC.

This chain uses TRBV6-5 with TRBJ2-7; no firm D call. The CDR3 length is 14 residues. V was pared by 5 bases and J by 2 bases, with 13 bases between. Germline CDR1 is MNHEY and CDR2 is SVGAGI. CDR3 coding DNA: TGTGCCAGCAGTAGCTCTGGCCTACCCTACGAGCAGTACTTC. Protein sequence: CASSSSGLPYEQYF.

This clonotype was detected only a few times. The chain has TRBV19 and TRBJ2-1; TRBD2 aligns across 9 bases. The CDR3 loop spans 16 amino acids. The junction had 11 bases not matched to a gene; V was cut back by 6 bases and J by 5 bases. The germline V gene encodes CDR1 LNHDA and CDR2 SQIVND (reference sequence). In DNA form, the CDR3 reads TGTGCCAGTAGCCCCTGGGCGGGGGGGGGAAACAATGAGCAGTTCTTC. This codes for CASSPWAGGGNNEQFF.

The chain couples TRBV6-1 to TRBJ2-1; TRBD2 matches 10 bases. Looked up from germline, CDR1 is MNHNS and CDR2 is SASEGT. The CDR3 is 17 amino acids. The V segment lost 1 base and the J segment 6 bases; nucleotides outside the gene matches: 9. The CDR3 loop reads CASSEEISGGPLNEQFF. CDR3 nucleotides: TGTGCCAGCAGTGAAGAGATTAGCGGGGGGCCCCTCAATGAGCAGTTCTTC.

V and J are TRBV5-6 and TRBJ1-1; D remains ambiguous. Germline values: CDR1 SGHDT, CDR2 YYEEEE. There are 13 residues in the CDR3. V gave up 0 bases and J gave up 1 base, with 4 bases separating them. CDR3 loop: CASSLGWNTEAFF. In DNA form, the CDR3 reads TGTGCCAGCAGCTTGGGGTGGAACACTGAAGCTTTCTTT.

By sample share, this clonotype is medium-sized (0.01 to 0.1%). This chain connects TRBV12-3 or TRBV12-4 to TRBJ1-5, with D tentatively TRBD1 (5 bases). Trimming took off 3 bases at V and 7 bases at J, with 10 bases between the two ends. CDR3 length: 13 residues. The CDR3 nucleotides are TGTGCCAGCAGTTTTGGGGGGGGACAGCCCCAGCATTTT. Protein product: CASSFGGGQPQHF.